Below are 24 T cell receptor beta chains sequenced from a single sample in a study of cytomegalovirus exposure and HLA in healthy donors. With 60 Vbeta and 13 Jbeta primers, the PCR was carried out. The protocol was immunoSEQ multiplex PCR, while the TCRdb copy is restricted to in-frame clones and leaves out a portion. The data hold about 160,000 clones, with approximately 81% observed a single time. Sequencing was carried out using PBMCs. These receptors were taken from a man younger than 35 in good health and CMV-seropositive.

This rearrangement joins TRBV2 to TRBJ1-2, with 7 bases identical to TRBD1. CDR1 is SNHLY and CDR2 is FYNNEI in the germline V gene. V was pared by 7 bases and J by 1 base, with 3 bases of the junction left unmatched. The CDR3 totals 13 residues. CDR3 loop: CASNRDSNYGYTF. The CDR3 bases are TGTGCCAGCAACCGGGACAGTAACTATGGCTACACCTTC.

The CDR3, as DNA: TGTGCCAGCAGCCGTACAGGGAACTATGGCTACACCTTC. Its translation: CASSRTGNYGYTF. This rearrangement joins TRBV27 to TRBJ1-2; a possible D gene is TRBD1 (6 bases). The germline V gene has CDR1 MNHEY and CDR2 SMNVEV (reference sequence). Trimming stripped 6 bases from V and 2 bases from J, with 10 bases between. The CDR3 is 13 amino acids.

This chain uses TRBV9 with TRBJ1-2; 9 bases match TRBD1. The CDR3 length is 15 residues. V lost 3 bases, J lost 7 bases, and 10 bases stayed unmatched. In germline, CDR1 is SGDLS, CDR2 YYNGEE. CDR3 DNA sequence: TGTGCCAGCAGCGCGCCCTTACAGGGGGCCGGTGGCTACACCTTC. Translated, it gives CASSAPLQGAGGYTF.

The V and J genes are TRBV11-1 and TRBJ2-3, with D possibly TRBD1 on 6 matching bases. This CDR3 comprises 13 residues. Germline values: CDR1 SGHAT, CDR2 FQDESV (reference sequence). Trimming shortened V by 5 bases and J by 6 bases, and 12 bases separated the two germline ends. DNA for the CDR3: TGTGCCAGCAGCGCAGGGGTGCCTGATACGCAGTATTTT. Its protein is CASSAGVPDTQYF.

This clone has only one observation. The chain links TRBV4-1 to TRBJ2-2; tentative D call: TRBD2 (5 bases). The ends were cut back, 1 base at V and 7 bases at J, with 16 bases in the middle. Germline V gives CDR1 MGHRA, CDR2 YSYEKL. There are 16 residues in the CDR3. The CDR3 loop reads CASSQGVGREDGELFF. DNA for the CDR3: TGCGCCAGCAGCCAAGGGGTAGGACGGGAAGACGGGGAGCTGTTTTTT.

The V gene is TRBV9, the J gene TRBJ2-6, with D perhaps matching TRBD1 (5 bases). This CDR3 is built from 18 residues. CDR1 is SGDLS, CDR2 YYNGEE, per germline. Trimming cost V 1 base and J 0 bases, with 14 bases left between them. The DNA for the CDR3 is TGTGCCAGCAGCGTATTAGGGGAACAGCGCTCTGGGGCCAACGTCCTGACTTTC. Amino acids: CASSVLGEQRSGANVLTF.

The chain links TRBV5-4 to TRBJ2-1; TRBD2 agrees at 8 bases. CDR1 SGHNT and CDR2 YYREEE come from the germline V gene (reference sequence). The length of the CDR3 is 17 residues. After removal of 1 base from V and 5 bases from J, the junction contained 11 bases not matched to a gene. The CDR3 bases are TGTGCCAGCAGCTTGTCGGCGGGGGGACTGATTGACAATGAGCAGTTCTTC. It codes for CASSLSAGGLIDNEQFF.

This clone has a handful of counts. V usage is TRBV13 and J usage is TRBJ2-7; 8 bases fit TRBD1. V shed 4 bases and J 3 bases; nucleotides not matched to a gene: 5. CDR3 length: 14 residues. Germline V lookup: CDR1 PRHDT, CDR2 FYEKMQ (reference sequence). This chain's CDR3 is CASSSGQGSYEQYF. The CDR3 DNA reads as TGTGCCAGCAGCTCCGGACAGGGTAGCTACGAGCAGTACTTC.

The chain uses TRBV7-3 and TRBJ1-1; no firm D call. This CDR3 contains 14 residues. The V end was cut by 2 bases, the J end by 0 bases, with 7 bases between. Germline V gene sequence: CDR1 SGHTA, CDR2 FQGTGA. The CDR3 reads CASSLSPLNTEAFF. The CDR3 DNA reads TGTGCCAGCAGCTTATCCCCTTTGAACACTGAAGCTTTCTTT.

This chain's CDR3 is CASITMDRATYEQYF. The CDR3 DNA reads as TGCGCCAGCATAACCATGGACAGGGCAACCTACGAGCAGTACTTC. The J gene is TRBJ2-7, the V gene TRBV10-1, with 8 bases that match TRBD1. The CDR3 totals 15 residues. V shed 7 bases and J 2 bases; nucleotides not matched to a gene: 10. Germline assignment: CDR1 WNHNN and CDR2 SYGVQD (reference sequence).

This rearrangement joins TRBV7-2 to TRBJ2-1; 10 bases are a match to TRBD2. Germline loops: CDR1 SGHTA, CDR2 FQGNSA. The CDR3 is 14 residues long. The V and J ends lost 3 bases and 5 bases, in that order; junction bases with no gene match: 1. The CDR3 region is CASSFTSGDNEQFF. The CDR3 region has the DNA TGTGCCAGCAGCTTCACTAGCGGGGACAATGAGCAGTTCTTC. Combining the CDR3 with reference TRBV7-2 and TRBJ2-1 gives the whole variable domain GAGVSQSPSNKVTEKGKDVELRCDPISGHTALYWYRQSLGQGLEFLIYFQGNSAPDKSGLPSDRFSAERTGGSVSTLTIQRTQQEDSAVYLCASSFTSGDNEQFFGPGTRLTVL.

This clone appeared a few times. The chain carries TRBV4-2 and TRBJ2-2, with a possible D match to TRBD2 (5 bases). The CDR3 has 14 residues. Germline V gives CDR1 LGHNA, CDR2 YNFKEQ. V lost 5 bases to trimming and J lost 4 bases, with 11 bases between them. The CDR3 DNA is TGTGCCAGCAGCGACGGGGATGGCACCGGGGAGCTGTTTTTT. It specifies CASSDGDGTGELFF.

The V gene is TRBV28, the J gene TRBJ1-2, with 7 bases matching TRBD1. The CDR3 totals 14 residues. CDR1 is MDHEN, CDR2 SYDVKM, per germline. V lost 8 bases to trimming and J lost 3 bases; unmatched junction nucleotides: 9. This chain's CDR3 is CASRRWDSDYGYTF. In nucleotides, the CDR3 is TGTGCCAGCCGAAGATGGGACAGTGACTATGGCTACACCTTC.

The V gene is TRBV7-2, the J gene TRBJ2-5; tentatively, D is TRBD1 (6 bases). V lost 4 bases and J 3 bases, leaving 9 bases between the germline ends. Germline V lookup: CDR1 SGHTA, CDR2 FQGNSA. CDR3 length: 13 amino acids. This chain's CDR3 is CASSSGQKETQYF. The CDR3 bases are TGTGCCAGCAGCTCCGGACAGAAAGAGACCCAGTACTTC.

The CDR3 region has the DNA TGTGCAAGTCGCTCCCACAGGGGCCGAGAGACCCAGTACTTC. It is translated as CASRSHRGRETQYF. The V and J genes are TRBV12-2 and TRBJ2-5; the D call in the table, TRBD1, was not verified against the DNA. TRBV12-2 constitutes a pseudogene. CDR3 length equals 14 residues.

The V gene is TRBV6-5, the J gene TRBJ2-7, with 8 nucleotides matching TRBD1. This CDR3 has 14 amino acids. The V gene end was trimmed by 2 bases and the J gene end by 2 bases; junction bases not matched to a gene: 2. Germline loops: CDR1 MNHEY, CDR2 SVGAGI. The CDR3 sequence is CASSYGTGPYEQYF. CDR3 in DNA: TGTGCCAGCAGTTACGGGACAGGACCCTACGAGCAGTACTTC.

The rearrangement links TRBV7-9 to TRBJ2-7; TRBD2 might be the D (6 bases). This CDR3 has 14 residues. V shed 0 bases and J shed 7 bases, with 13 bases lying between them. The germline CDR1 and CDR2 sequences are SEHNR and FQNEAQ (reference sequence). CDR3 bases: TGTGCCAGCAGCTTAGCGGAGGGCGGTGGGGAGCAGTACTTC. Protein: CASSLAEGGGEQYF. Full variable domain (rest looked up from reference TRBV7-9 and TRBJ2-7): DTGVSQNPRHKITKRGQNVTFRCDPISEHNRLYWYRQTLGQGPEFLTYFQNEAQLEKSRLLSDRFSAERPKGSFSTLEIQRTEQGDSAMYLCASSLAEGGGEQYFGPGTRLTVT.

This clone was seen a few times. This chain joins TRBV25-1 and TRBJ1-2; 8 bases are a match to TRBD1. The CDR3 contains 16 residues. CDR1 and CDR2 (germline): MGHDK, SYGVNS. With V trimmed by 2 bases and J by 4 bases, 9 bases remained unmatched. The CDR3 reads CASSESLAGTGYGYTF. CDR3 nucleotide sequence: TGTGCCAGCAGTGAAAGTTTAGCAGGGACAGGCTATGGCTACACCTTC.

The CDR3 loop reads CASSPDRNQPQHF. The CDR3 nucleotides are TGTGCCAGCAGCCCTGACAGGAATCAGCCCCAGCATTTT. V is TRBV7-8 and J is TRBJ1-5; TRBD1 might be the D (6 bases). The CDR3 is 13 amino acids. V lost 5 bases, J lost 4 bases, and 9 bases lay in between. Germline-derived CDR1 and CDR2 are SGHVS and FQNEAQ.

The chain joins TRBV19 to TRBJ1-5, with D maybe TRBD1 (5 bases). The CDR3 extends over 14 amino acids. Germline V gene data show CDR1 as LNHDA and CDR2 as SQIVND (reference sequence). With 6 bases removed from V and 2 bases from J, the gap between germline ends came to 11 bases. The CDR3 spells CASRQVSGNQPQHF. The CDR3 DNA follows: TGTGCCAGTAGACAGGTGAGTGGCAATCAGCCCCAGCATTTT.

V is TRBV29-1 and J is TRBJ2-7; a possible D gene is TRBD1 (6 bases). The CDR3 has 16 residues. Per the germline V gene, CDR1 is SQVTM and CDR2 is ANQGSEA. Trimming removed 2 bases at V and 1 base at J, with 18 bases between. The DNA for the CDR3 is TGCAGCGTTGAACTCCCGGGACACAAAGAGTCCTACGAGCAGTACTTC. The encoded protein is CSVELPGHKESYEQYF.

Written as DNA, the CDR3 is TGCAGCGGTCGACAAATGGAGAACACTGAAGCTTTCTTT. This encodes CSGRQMENTEAFF. The chain combines TRBV29-1 with TRBJ1-1; D remains unclear. The ends were cut back, 7 bases at V and 1 base at J, with 13 bases in the middle. Germline V lookup: CDR1 SQVTM, CDR2 ANQGSEA. The CDR3 extends over 13 amino acids.

The chain has TRBV19 and TRBJ2-1; 12 bases are a match to TRBD2. This CDR3 is 16 amino acids long. Germline V gene sequence: CDR1 LNHDA, CDR2 SQIVND (reference sequence). The J segment lost 5 bases and the V segment lost 9 bases, leaving 11 bases of the junction unmatched. CDR3 nucleotide sequence: TGTGCCAGCATGCCGGGAGGACTAGCGGGGAACAATGAGCAGTTCTTC. It is translated as CASMPGGLAGNNEQFF.

The gene calls are TRBV7-2 and TRBJ2-1, with 10 bases matching TRBD2. CDR3 size: 15 residues. Germline values: CDR1 SGHTA, CDR2 FQGNSA. V was clipped by 6 bases and J by 9 bases; unmatched bases: 11. The CDR3: CASREASGGIGEQFF. The DNA for the CDR3 is TGTGCCAGCAGAGAAGCTAGCGGGGGAATCGGTGAGCAGTTCTTC.